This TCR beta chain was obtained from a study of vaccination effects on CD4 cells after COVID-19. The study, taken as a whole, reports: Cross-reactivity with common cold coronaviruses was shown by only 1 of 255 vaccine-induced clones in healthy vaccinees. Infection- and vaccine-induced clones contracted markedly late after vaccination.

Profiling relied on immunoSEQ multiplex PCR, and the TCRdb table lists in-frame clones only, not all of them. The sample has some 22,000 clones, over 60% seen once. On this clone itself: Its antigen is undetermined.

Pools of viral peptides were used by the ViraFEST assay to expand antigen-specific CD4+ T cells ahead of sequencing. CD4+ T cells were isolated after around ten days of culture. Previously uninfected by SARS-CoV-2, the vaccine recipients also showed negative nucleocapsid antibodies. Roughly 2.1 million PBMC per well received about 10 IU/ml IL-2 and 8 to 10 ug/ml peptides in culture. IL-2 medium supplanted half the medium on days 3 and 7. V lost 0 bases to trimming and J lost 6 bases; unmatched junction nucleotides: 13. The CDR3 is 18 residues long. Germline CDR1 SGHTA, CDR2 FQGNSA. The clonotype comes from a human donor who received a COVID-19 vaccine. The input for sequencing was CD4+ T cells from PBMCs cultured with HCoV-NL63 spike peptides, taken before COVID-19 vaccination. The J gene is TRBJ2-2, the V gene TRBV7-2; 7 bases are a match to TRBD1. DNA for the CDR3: TGTGCCAGCAGCTTAGCTGCACGCCGACAGGGAAGCGCCGGGGAGCTGTTTTTT. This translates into CASSLAARRQGSAGELFF.